The next 8 T cell receptor beta chains were all read from a single sample in a study of CXCR3-negative and CXCR3-positive naive CD8 T cells. Study observations and caveats: CXCR3-positive naive cells carried more hydrophobic TRB CDR3s than CXCR3-negative naive cells did.

TRB cDNA was prepared as libraries by UMI-labeled 5' RACE. For each CDR3 protein, TCRdb gives one entry from its re-call of the 5' RACE reads, without DNA. The sample includes around 130,000 distinct CDR3 sequences. These receptors lack a known antigen. The sample was naive CXCR3+ CD8+ T cells from blood. Subset meaning: CD45RO-CCR7+CD27+CD95- naive CD8+ T cells expressing CXCR3 (TNR3+). These receptors all stem from a human donor in good health. Some clones in this sample may be carry-over from other donors' samples.

The chain is built from TRBV7-3 and TRBJ1-2; TCRdb proposes TRBD1, but this gene call is untestable without DNA. The germline V gene has CDR1 SGHTA and CDR2 FQGTGA. The CDR3 runs to 15 residues. The CDR3 loop is CASSSTGGAGNGYTF.

V gene TRBV4-2 combines with J gene TRBJ1-3; as DNA is missing, the TRBD1 call by TCRdb cannot be tested. Germline CDR1 is LGHNA and CDR2 is YNFKEQ. The CDR3 length is 20 residues. CDR3 loop: CASSQGAFRTGGRSGNTIYF.

V is TRBV7-9 and J is TRBJ2-2. The CDR3 is 12 residues long. Germline CDR1 reads SEHNR; CDR2 reads FQNEAQ (reference sequence). The CDR3 is CASSPSVGELFF.

The V gene is TRBV14, the J gene TRBJ2-6; TCRdb picks TRBD1, but there is no DNA to check that call. Germline values: CDR1 SGHDN, CDR2 FVKESK. The CDR3 loop spans 17 amino acids. CDR3: CASSQDHRGHGANVLTF. The complete variable domain, with remaining parts taken from reference TRBV14 and TRBJ2-6, reads EAGVTQFPSHSVIEKGQTVTLRCDPISGHDNLYWYRRVMGKEIKFLLHFVKESKQDESGMPNNRFLAERTGGTYSTLKVQPAELEDSGVYFCASSQDHRGHGANVLTFGAGSRLTVL.

V usage is TRBV9 and J usage is TRBJ2-7; with no DNA, the TCRdb D assignment of TRBD1 cannot be verified. This CDR3 is built from 13 residues. The V gene's germline CDR1 is SGDLS and CDR2 YYNGEE. The CDR3 loop is CASSPGGRPEQYF.

The CDR3 is CASSLDRVYEQYF. The J gene is TRBJ2-7, the V gene TRBV5-6. The CDR3 extends over 13 amino acids. Looked up from germline, CDR1 is SGHDT and CDR2 is YYEEEE.

The chain combines TRBV29-1 with TRBJ1-1; TCRdb outputs TRBD1, but without DNA this stays unchecked. The germline CDR1 and CDR2 sequences are SQVTM and ANQGSEA. The CDR3 has 16 residues. CDR3 region: CSVLGEGGASNTEAFF.

This chain links TRBV5-1 with TRBJ2-7. The CDR3 covers 14 residues. Germline values: CDR1 SGHRS, CDR2 YFSETQ. CDR3 in amino acids: CASSLVGSWFEQYF.